The present T cell receptor (beta chain) was sequenced within a study of lung T cells in sarcoidosis with Löfgren's syndrome. Whole-study findings and limits: Paired TRAV12-1/TRBV2 TCRs showed CDR3 homology and preferential pairing. Shared TRAV12-1 and TRBV2 CDR3 motifs were reported across several patients. These T cells possibly recognize a putative, unidentified sarcoidosis-associated antigen.

The CDR3 totals 14 residues. With V trimmed by 5 bases and J by 5 bases, 5 bases remained unmatched. The germline CDR1 and CDR2 sequences are SGHDT and YYEEEE. TCRdb reprocessed the reads with MiXCR, giving one entry per CDR3 protein. In the table there are about 9,400 distinct CDR3 sequences, approximately 20% of which are singletons. This clonotype was seen ten or more times. Its antigen is unknown. This clonotype was sampled from a human donor with sarcoidosis (Löfgren's syndrome or another form), or a control subject (not recorded which). The chain is built from TRBV5-6 and TRBJ2-1; 9 positions match TRBD2. Material for sequencing was CD4+ T cells from bronchoalveolar lavage. CDR3 DNA sequence: TGTGCCAGCAGTTTTAGCGGGAGTGACAATGAGCAGTTCTTC. As protein: CASSFSGSDNEQFF.